The sequence of this TCR beta chain was determined in a study of CD4+ T cells in melanoma. Notes on the study in general: A reported correlation linked neoantigen-specific CD4+ T cells to CD8+, macrophage and B cell function. Reportedly, melanoma neoantigen-specific CD4+ T cells showed varied differentiation states.

Notes on this clone: As yet, its antigen is unknown.

Only in-frame clones appear in the TCRdb table, and some are missing; sequencing was by immunoSEQ multiplex PCR. This table holds roughly 5,000 clones, under 75% found once. The CDR3 contains 15 residues. The V segment lost 7 bases and the J segment 6 bases; nucleotides outside the gene matches: 12. Germline V gene lookup returns CDR1 SQVTM and CDR2 ANQGSEA. This TCR was sampled from a human donor with melanoma. Material for sequencing was cells from a culture (not recorded whether cultured in vitro). V gene TRBV29-1 combines with J gene TRBJ2-1; the match to TRBD1 covers 10 bases. CDR3 loop: CSAGHRDRGFNEQFF. In nucleotides, the CDR3 is TGCAGCGCTGGCCACCGGGACAGGGGCTTCAATGAGCAGTTCTTC.